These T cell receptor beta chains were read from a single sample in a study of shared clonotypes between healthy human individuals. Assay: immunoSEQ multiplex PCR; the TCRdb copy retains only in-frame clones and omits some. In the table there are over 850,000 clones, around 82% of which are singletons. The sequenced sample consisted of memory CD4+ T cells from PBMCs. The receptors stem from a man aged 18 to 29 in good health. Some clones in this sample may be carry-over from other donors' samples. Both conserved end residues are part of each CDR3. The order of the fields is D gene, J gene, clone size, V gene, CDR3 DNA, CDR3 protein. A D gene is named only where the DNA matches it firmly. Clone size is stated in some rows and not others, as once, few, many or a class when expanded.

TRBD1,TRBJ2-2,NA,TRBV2,TGTGCCAGCGGACAGGCGAACACCGGGGAGCTGTTTTTT,CASGQANTGELFF
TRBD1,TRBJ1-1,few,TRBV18,TGTGCCAGCTCACCACCGGGACAGGGCTCGAACACTGAAGCTTTCTTT,CASSPPGQGSNTEAFF
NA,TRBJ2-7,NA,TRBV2,TGTGCTACTGGGGGGGGGCCCTCCTACGAGCAGTACTTC,CATGGGPSYEQYF
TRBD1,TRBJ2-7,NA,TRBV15,TGTGCCACCAGCCCGGGACAGGGGGTCGAAGTTGACGAGCAGTACTTC,CATSPGQGVEVDEQYF
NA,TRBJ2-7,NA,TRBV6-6,TGTGCCAGCAGCCACCTAGGGGGGAGTACTAACGAGCAGTACTTC,CASSHLGGSTNEQYF
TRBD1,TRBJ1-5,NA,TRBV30,TGTGCCTGGAGTACACAGGGGGCGAATCAGCCCCAGCATTTT,CAWSTQGANQPQHF
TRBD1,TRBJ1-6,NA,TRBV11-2,TGTGCCAGCAGCTTAGTAGGACAGGGGTTAACACCCCTCCACTTT,CASSLVGQGLTPLHF
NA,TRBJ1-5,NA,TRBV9,TGTGCCAGCAGCGTAGGTCCTACTTTGGGTCAGCCCCAGCATTTT,CASSVGPTLGQPQHF
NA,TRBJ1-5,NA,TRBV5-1,TGCGCCAGCAGCTCTGTCCCCGACCAGCCCCAGCATTTT,CASSSVPDQPQHF
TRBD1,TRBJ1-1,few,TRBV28,TGTGCCAGCAGCTGGGACAGGGGGCTTGGGAAAGCTTTCTTT,CASSWDRGLGKAFF
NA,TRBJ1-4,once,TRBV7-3,TGTGCCAGCAGCCCCGGAGGTACAACTAATGAAAAACTGTTTTTT,CASSPGGTTNEKLFF
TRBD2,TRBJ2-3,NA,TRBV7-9,TGTGCCAGCAGCTTAGTCAGCGGGAGCGGTTGGGGCACAGATACGCAGTATTTT,CASSLVSGSGWGTDTQYF
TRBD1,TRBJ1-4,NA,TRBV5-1,TGCGCCAGCAGCTACACGACAGGGTGGGGTGAAAAACTGTTTTTT,CASSYTTGWGEKLFF
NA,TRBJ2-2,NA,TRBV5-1,TGCGCCAGCAGCTTAGAGGGAAGAACCGGGGAGCTGTTTTTT,CASSLEGRTGELFF
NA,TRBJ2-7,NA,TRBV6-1,TGTGCCAGCAGTGAATTAATGAGAGCGGAATTCTACGAGCAGTACTTC,CASSELMRAEFYEQYF
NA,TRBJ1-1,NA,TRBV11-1,TGTGCCAGCAGCTTAGTAGGGACAAAGAACACTGAAGCTTTCTTT,CASSLVGTKNTEAFF
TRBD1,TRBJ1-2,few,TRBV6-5,TGTGCCAGCCAAGGGGACAGGGATGGCTACACCTTC,CASQGDRDGYTF
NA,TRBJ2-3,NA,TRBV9,TGTGCCAGCAGCGTAGGGGCGGGATGGGGCACAGATACGCAGTATTTT,CASSVGAGWGTDTQYF
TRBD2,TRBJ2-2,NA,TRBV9,TGTGCCAGCAGCGTAGGGCAGACTTCACTAGCGGGCACCGGGGAGCTGTTTTTT,CASSVGQTSLAGTGELFF
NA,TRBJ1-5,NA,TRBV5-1,TGCGCCAGCAGTTTAGAAGGAGGTCAGCCCCAGCATTTT,CASSLEGGQPQHF
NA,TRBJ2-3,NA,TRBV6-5,TGTGCCAGCAGTTACTCGGCAGGGGGGAGCACAGATACGCAGTATTTT,CASSYSAGGSTDTQYF
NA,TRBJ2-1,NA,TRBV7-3,TGTGCCAGCAGCTTCGTTAGATCCAATGAGCAGTTCTTC,CASSFVRSNEQFF
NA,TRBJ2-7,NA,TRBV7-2,TGTGCCAGCAGCTTGAGGCAGGGGGGATTGGAGCAGTACTTC,CASSLRQGGLEQYF
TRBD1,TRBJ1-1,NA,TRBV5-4,TGTGCCAGCAGCCGCACAGGGGTTGGAAACACTGAAGCTTTCTTT,CASSRTGVGNTEAFF
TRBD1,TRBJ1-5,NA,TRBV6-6,TGTGCCAGCAGCCGCTTCGGACAGGCCGATCAGCCCCAGCATTTT,CASSRFGQADQPQHF
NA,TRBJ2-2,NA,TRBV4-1,TGCGCCAGCAGCCTTCTGAACACCGGGGAGCTGTTTTTT,CASSLLNTGELFF